The clone carrying this TCR beta chain was seen only once. Its antigen remains unidentified. Here immunoSEQ multiplex PCR was the method, and the copy in TCRdb shows in-frame clones only, minus some. The repertoire consists of some 150,000 clones, with about nine tenths occurring once and the leading ten covering under 15%. Time point defined: blood 2 weeks post-SBRT. Regarding treatment: 15 Gy SBRT to primary tumor, nephrectomy 4 weeks later. Clear cell pathology was present in this patient's renal cell carcinoma. This specimen comes from a study of radiation and T cells in renal cell carcinoma. Study-level findings and limits: Pretreatment tumor biopsies were lacking, so baseline clonotypes are unknown.

Germline CDR1 is MNHEY and CDR2 is SMNVEV (reference sequence). The CDR3 is 14 amino acids. V lost 2 bases and J 2 bases, leaving 7 bases between the germline ends. Specimen: blood, collected from a patient whose treatment included radiotherapy and nephrectomy. The clonotype originates from a woman aged 45 to 65 with renal cell carcinoma. The chain couples TRBV27 to TRBJ1-5; D may be TRBD1 (5 bases). The CDR3 region is CASSLQGGNQPQHF. The CDR3 DNA reads TGTGCCAGCAGTTTACAGGGCGGCAATCAGCCCCAGCATTTT.